These T cell receptor beta chains were read from a single sample in a study of PD-1 blockade in classical Hodgkin lymphoma. TCRdb's table, derived via immunoSEQ multiplex PCR, lists solely in-frame clones and lacks some. This sample has 15,000 to 20,000 clones, with 85% found just once. The specimen was CD4+ T cells from blood, collected at baseline. All receptors come from a human donor with classical Hodgkin lymphoma. CDR3s include the opening cysteine and the closing phenylalanine or tryptophan. The D gene is left open where the match is weak. Size tells how often a clone was seen (once, few, many) or the class of an expanded clone, and some rows leave it out.

>TRBV6-5|TRBJ1-4|TRBD1|once
TGTGCCAGCGGGACAGGGGGCATGTATGAAAAACTGTTTTTT
CASGTGGMYEKLFF
>TRBV5-1|TRBJ2-1|TRBD2|NA
TGCGCCAGCAGCCTTAGCGGGAGCTACAATGAGCAGTTCTTC
CASSLSGSYNEQFF
>TRBV7-9|TRBJ2-7|TRBD1|NA
TGTGCCAGCAGCCAACACACCTCCGGGGACAGCAGGATGCAGTACTTC
CASSQHTSGDSRMQYF
>TRBV28|TRBJ2-3|TRBD2|NA
TGTGCCAGCAGTTTATTTGGGCTAGCGGGGACCACAGATACGCAGTATTTT
CASSLFGLAGTTDTQYF
>TRBV7-2|TRBJ1-2|TRBD1|NA
TGTGCCAGCGCGGCGGGACAGACTAACTATGGCTACACCTTC
CASAAGQTNYGYTF
>TRBV30|TRBJ2-6|NA|NA
TGTGCCTGGAGTCCCGGTTCCGGGGCCAACGTCCTGACTTTC
CAWSPGSGANVLTF
>TRBV6-5|TRBJ2-7|NA|NA
TGTGCCAGTCAGGGAAACAGGTTCTCCTACGAGCAGTACTTC
CASQGNRFSYEQYF
>TRBV19|TRBJ2-5|TRBD1|NA
TGTGCCAGTAGCCCAGGACAGGTAATAGAGACCCAGTACTTC
CASSPGQVIETQYF
>TRBV7-2|TRBJ2-7|TRBD1|NA
TGTGCCAGCAGCTTAGGGGGACAGGGGGTCCGGGGGCAGTACTTC
CASSLGGQGVRGQYF
>TRBV5-8|TRBJ1-1|NA|NA
TGTGCCAGCAGCTTGGCTTTCGTGACGAAAGCTTTCTTT
CASSLAFVTKAFF
>TRBV2|TRBJ1-5|TRBD1|once
TGTGCCAGCAGTGCCGACAGGGGATCGCAGCCCCAGCATTTT
CASSADRGSQPQHF
>TRBV5-4|TRBJ1-3|NA|NA
TGTGCCAGCAGAATACAGAACTCTGGAAACACCATATATTTT
CASRIQNSGNTIYF
>TRBV6-6|TRBJ2-2|NA|once
TGTGCCAGCAGTTACCTAGGGGGGAACACCGGGGAGCTGTTTTTT
CASSYLGGNTGELFF
>TRBV11-1|TRBJ2-7|TRBD2|NA
TGTGCCAGCAGCTCGAGGACTAGCGGGAGGCGCCCTCCCTACGAGCAGTACTTC
CASSSRTSGRRPPYEQYF
>TRBV30|TRBJ2-3|TRBD1|NA
TGTGCCTGGGGAGACAGGGAGCCGCAGTATTTT
CAWGDREPQYF
>TRBV6-6|TRBJ1-2|NA|NA
TGTGCCAGCAGGAGCCCAGGGCTGAACTATGGCTACACCTTC
CASRSPGLNYGYTF
>TRBV7-2|TRBJ1-2|TRBD1|NA
TGTGCCAGCAGTTGGGACAGGGAACGCTACACCTTC
CASSWDRERYTF
>TRBV7-9|TRBJ1-2|TRBD1|NA
TGTGCCAGCAGCCGACAGGGTCCTAACTATGGCTACACCTTC
CASSRQGPNYGYTF
>TRBV6-1|TRBJ2-2|NA|NA
TGTGCCAGCACCCCCCCAACGGCCGGGGAGCTGTTTTTT
CASTPPTAGELFF
>TRBV5-6|TRBJ2-1|NA|NA
TGTGCCAGCAGCTTCGATGATGAGCAGTTCTTC
CASSFDDEQFF
>TRBV4-1|TRBJ1-5|NA|NA
TGCGCCAGCAGCCAAGACGGGCCCAATCAGCCCCAGCATTTT
CASSQDGPNQPQHF
>TRBV4-2|TRBJ2-4|NA|NA
TGTGCCAGCAGCCCCTCGGGGTCAGGGGACGCCAAAAACATTCAGTACTTC
CASSPSGSGDAKNIQYF
>TRBV18|TRBJ2-1|NA|NA
TGTGCCAGCTCACCCCAGTCCTCAGGGGATGAGCAGTTCTTC
CASSPQSSGDEQFF
>TRBV15|TRBJ2-5|NA|NA
TGTGCCACCAGCAGAGATTCGAGGACTCCCCAAGAGACCCAGTACTTC
CATSRDSRTPQETQYF
>TRBV5-1|TRBJ2-3|NA|NA
TGCGCCAGCAGCTTGGTGTTCGCAGATACGCAGTATTTT
CASSLVFADTQYF
>TRBV12-5|TRBJ2-3|NA|NA
TGTGCTAGTGGTTACTGGGGAACAGATACGCAGTATTTT
CASGYWGTDTQYF
>TRBV10-1|TRBJ1-2|TRBD1|NA
TGCGCCAGCAGTGGACAGGGCCGTGGCTACACCTTC
CASSGQGRGYTF